The 32 T cell receptor beta chains in this list originate from one sample, sequenced in a study of a mutant IDH1 vaccine in newly diagnosed glioma. As to time point: week 47, end of study. It was 300 ug of mutant IDH1 20-mer peptide that made up each vaccine dose, given with topical imiquimod. No antigens are known for them. Here immunoSEQ multiplex PCR was the method, and the copy in TCRdb shows in-frame clones only, minus some. The sample contains approximately 21,000 clones, approximately 84% of which appear only once. The specimen comprised PBMCs, sampled from a glioma patient whose treatment included an IDH1 peptide vaccine. Source of these receptors: a man aged 40-50 years with glioma.

The V call is TRBV4-1, the J call TRBJ1-2, with D hard to call. The CDR3 contains 15 residues. Trimming pared 4 bases from V and 6 bases from J, leaving 18 bases between. CDR1 is MGHRA and CDR2 is YSYEKL in the germline V gene. The CDR3 spells CASSPGLGPRHGYTF. CDR3 nucleotides: TGCGCCAGCAGCCCCGGGTTAGGCCCGCGGCATGGCTACACCTTC.

J is TRBJ1-2 and V is TRBV27; 8 nucleotides align to TRBD1. Germline CDR1 reads MNHEY; CDR2 reads SMNVEV (reference sequence). The length of the CDR3 is 17 residues. V lost 6 bases and J lost 2; bases outside the gene matches: 14. The CDR3 DNA sequence: TGTGCCAGCAGACCTACCCCGGGGACAGGACTAAACTATGGCTACACCTTC. Translated, it gives CASRPTPGTGLNYGYTF.

V usage is TRBV5-5 and J usage is TRBJ1-4; 7 nucleotides align to TRBD1. Looked up from germline, CDR1 is SGHKS and CDR2 is YYEKEE (reference sequence). The CDR3 is 15 residues long. Trimming removed 3 bases from V and 8 bases from J; junction bases left unmatched: 10. In DNA form, the CDR3 reads TGTGCCAGCAGCTCGACAGGGAGCGCCGGGGAAAAACTGTTTTTT. It specifies CASSSTGSAGEKLFF.

This clone was counted once. The chain recombines TRBV6-5 with TRBJ1-5; no clear D. CDR1 is MNHEY, CDR2 SVGAGI, per germline. The CDR3 totals 13 residues. Trimming removed 3 bases from V and 0 bases from J, with 3 bases in between. Here the CDR3 reads CASSYDSNQPQHF. The CDR3 DNA reads TGTGCCAGCAGTTATGATAGCAATCAGCCCCAGCATTTT.

The chain combines TRBV27 with TRBJ2-7; TRBD1 matches 8 bases. This CDR3 has 15 residues. Losses at the gene ends were 7 bases for V and 3 bases for J; bases not matched to a gene: 11. In germline, CDR1 is MNHEY, CDR2 SMNVEV (reference sequence). DNA of the CDR3: TGTGCCAGCACTTCCCACGGGACAGGTTTCTACGAGCAGTACTTC. It encodes CASTSHGTGFYEQYF.

The rearrangement uses TRBV27 and TRBJ2-7; D may correspond to TRBD1 or TRBD2 (5 bases each). CDR1 MNHEY and CDR2 SMNVEV come from the germline V gene (reference sequence). This CDR3 contains 14 residues. V dropped 4 bases and J dropped 3 bases, with 13 bases sitting between them. CDR3 bases: TGTGCCAGCAGTTCCGGGACCGCACACTACGAGCAGTACTTC. It specifies CASSSGTAHYEQYF.

CDR3 DNA sequence: TGTGCCAGCTCACCACGCGCTGCGAGGGGGACTGAAGCTTTCTTT. Translation: CASSPRAARGTEAFF. The chain combines TRBV18 with TRBJ1-1; TRBD1 might be the D (6 bases). Deletions cut 1 base from V and 5 bases from J, with 14 bases between. Per germline, CDR1 KGHSH and CDR2 LQKENI. The CDR3 totals 15 residues.

J is TRBJ2-5 and V is TRBV5-4, with D possibly TRBD1 on 6 matching bases. Germline V gene lookup returns CDR1 SGHNT and CDR2 YYREEE (reference sequence). This CDR3 comprises 14 residues. Trimming shortened V by 1 base and J by 2 bases, and 9 bases separated the two germline ends. Here the CDR3 DNA reads TGTGCCAGCAGCTTGCAGGGGTCTCAAGAGACCCAGTACTTC. Residues: CASSLQGSQETQYF.

This chain links TRBV7-2 with TRBJ1-2; the D is unclear. The length of the CDR3 is 14 residues. Germline V lookup: CDR1 SGHTA, CDR2 FQGNSA. V lost 5 bases and J lost 0, with 10 bases in between. The CDR3 protein is CASSTPRANYGYTF. CDR3 coding DNA: TGTGCCAGCAGCACCCCCCGAGCTAACTATGGCTACACCTTC. The complete variable domain, with remaining parts taken from reference TRBV7-2 and TRBJ1-2, reads GAGVSQSPSNKVTEKGKDVELRCDPISGHTALYWYRQSLGQGLEFLIYFQGNSAPDKSGLPSDRFSAERTGGSVSTLTIQRTQQEDSAVYLCASSTPRANYGYTFGSGTRLTVV.

The sample holds one count of this clone. The chain employs TRBV27 and TRBJ1-5; D gene uncertain. The CDR3 covers 13 residues. Trimming removed 5 bases from V and 3 bases from J, with 8 bases in between. The germline V gene has CDR1 MNHEY and CDR2 SMNVEV (reference sequence). The CDR3: CASSQSFNQPQHF. CDR3 nucleotides: TGTGCCAGCAGTCAAAGTTTCAATCAGCCCCAGCATTTT.

The rearrangement links TRBV7-9 to TRBJ2-1, with D hard to call. The CDR3 has 11 residues. Trimming cost V 2 bases and J 10 bases, with 6 bases left between them. Germline V CDR1 and CDR2: SEHNR, FQNEAQ (reference sequence). DNA for the CDR3: TGTGCCAGCAGCTTATCGGAGGAGCAGTTCTTC. Translating it yields CASSLSEEQFF.

The V call is TRBV4-3, the J call TRBJ2-1; 7 bases line up with TRBD1. The germline gives CDR1 LGHNA, CDR2 YSLEER. J lost 6 bases, V lost 0 bases, and 8 bases had no gene match. The CDR3 length is 16 residues. CDR3 protein: CASSQDRGGPLNEQFF. CDR3 nucleotide sequence: TGCGCCAGCAGCCAAGATAGAGGGGGCCCTCTCAATGAGCAGTTCTTC.

V usage is TRBV2 and J usage is TRBJ1-1, with D unclear. This CDR3 is built from 15 residues. Per the germline V gene, CDR1 is SNHLY and CDR2 is FYNNEI. V was trimmed by 6 bases and J by 6 bases, leaving 20 bases between them. The CDR3 sequence: CASSGRFDPSSEAFF. The CDR3 DNA follows: TGTGCCAGCAGCGGAAGGTTTGACCCCTCGTCTGAAGCTTTCTTT.

The chain couples TRBV5-1 to TRBJ2-3, with D perhaps TRBD2 (5 bases). V was trimmed by 1 base and J by 1 base, leaving 10 bases between them. The V gene's germline CDR1 is SGHRS and CDR2 YFSETQ. The length of the CDR3 is 15 residues. The CDR3 bases are TGCGCCAGCAGCTTGTCCGGGAAGGGCACAGATACGCAGTATTTT. Translating gives CASSLSGKGTDTQYF.

This clone occurred once. The genes are TRBV2 and TRBJ1-4; tentative D call: TRBD1 (6 bases). The CDR3 extends over 13 amino acids. V lost 7 bases to trimming and J lost 7 bases, with 13 bases between them. Germline V lookup: CDR1 SNHLY, CDR2 FYNNEI. Here the CDR3 reads CASKGGSSEKLFF. CDR3 DNA: TGTGCCAGCAAAGGGGGATCCTCTGAAAAACTGTTTTTT.

The CDR3 region is CASSRLQGAGNTIYF. The CDR3 nucleotides read TGTGCCAGCAGCCGTTTACAGGGGGCTGGAAACACCATATATTTT. The rearrangement links TRBV7-6 to TRBJ1-3; 8 bases align to TRBD1. This CDR3 is 15 amino acids long. Trimming took 5 bases from V and 2 from J; bases not matched to a gene: 5. Germline-derived CDR1 and CDR2 are SGHVS and FNYEAQ.

The rearrangement joins TRBV29-1 to TRBJ2-1; D is perhaps TRBD2 (6 bases). Looked up from germline, CDR1 is SQVTM and CDR2 is ANQGSEA. Trimming pared 6 bases from V and 10 bases from J, leaving 19 bases between. This CDR3 has 13 residues. CDR3 residues: CSVPSSARGEQFF. In DNA, the CDR3 is TGCAGCGTCCCTTCTAGCGCCCGCGGGGAGCAGTTCTTC.

The chain employs TRBV4-2 and TRBJ1-2; no clear D gene. CDR3 length: 14 residues. Germline assignment: CDR1 LGHNA and CDR2 YNFKEQ. V was pared by 0 bases and J by 6 bases, with 11 bases between. DNA of the CDR3: TGTGCCAGCAGCCAAGAGCGGGAGGTAGATGGCTACACCTTC. This translates into CASSQEREVDGYTF.

This clone was detected only once. The rearrangement uses TRBV7-2 and TRBJ1-4, with TRBD1 matching over 8 bases. With 5 bases clipped from V and 7 bases from J, the junction kept 9 bases outside the gene matches. Germline V gene lookup returns CDR1 SGHTA and CDR2 FQGNSA. The CDR3 covers 15 residues. DNA of the CDR3: TGTGCCAGCAGCCGAGACAGGGGATGGGGTGAAAAACTGTTTTTT. It specifies CASSRDRGWGEKLFF.

This clone was observed a handful of times. The V and J genes are TRBV7-2 and TRBJ2-5; maybe TRBD2 (6 bases). V was pared by 5 bases and J by 4 bases, with 17 bases between. CDR1 is SGHTA and CDR2 is FQGNSA in the germline V gene. The CDR3 has 15 residues. CDR3 sequence reads: CASSVPLSGGETQYF. The CDR3 region has the DNA TGTGCCAGCAGCGTCCCCCTTAGCGGAGGAGAGACCCAGTACTTC. The variable domain in full, completed from reference TRBV7-2 and TRBJ2-5, reads GAGVSQSPSNKVTEKGKDVELRCDPISGHTALYWYRQSLGQGLEFLIYFQGNSAPDKSGLPSDRFSAERTGGSVSTLTIQRTQQEDSAVYLCASSVPLSGGETQYFGPGTRLLVL.

This clone was seen a handful of times. The chain couples TRBV5-4 to TRBJ2-7; D possibly uses TRBD1 or TRBD2 (5 bases each). The V gene's germline CDR1 is SGHNT and CDR2 YYREEE (reference sequence). The CDR3 is 15 residues long. The germline V and J ends were trimmed by 4 bases and 0 bases, with 14 bases remaining between them. In nucleotides, the CDR3 is TGTGCCAGCAGCCCGAGGGCAGGGAGCTCCTACGAGCAGTACTTC. Translated: CASSPRAGSSYEQYF.

In its sample, this clone was seen once. The chain recombines TRBV6-5 with TRBJ1-2; D unclear. The V and J ends lost 0 bases and 5 bases respectively, with 13 bases between them. Germline V gives CDR1 MNHEY, CDR2 SVGAGI. The CDR3 extends over 15 amino acids. CDR3 sequence: CASSYSAGLGYGYTF. The CDR3 bases are TGTGCCAGCAGTTACTCGGCGGGGTTAGGGTATGGCTACACCTTC.

The chain recombines TRBV7-9 with TRBJ1-2; unclear D gene. CDR1 SEHNR and CDR2 FQNEAQ come from the germline V gene (reference sequence). The V end was cut by 1 base, the J end by 8 bases, with 8 bases between. CDR3 length equals 12 residues. The CDR3 reads CASSLELGGYTF. DNA for the CDR3: TGTGCCAGCAGCTTAGAGCTGGGGGGCTACACCTTC. The variable domain in full, completed from reference TRBV7-9 and TRBJ1-2, reads DTGVSQNPRHKITKRGQNVTFRCDPISEHNRLYWYRQTLGQGPEFLTYFQNEAQLEKSRLLSDRFSAERPKGSFSTLEIQRTEQGDSAMYLCASSLELGGYTFGSGTRLTVV.

This chain links TRBV10-3 with TRBJ1-2; 9 positions match TRBD1. V trimming: 6 bases; J trimming: 4 bases; junction bases outside the gene matches: 3. There are 13 residues in the CDR3. Germline V gene lookup returns CDR1 ENHRY and CDR2 SYGVKD. Written as DNA, the CDR3 is TGTGCCATCAGGGGGACAGGGCTCTATGGCTACACCTTC. It is translated as CAIRGTGLYGYTF.

CDR3 nucleotide sequence: TGTGCCAGCAGTGCGCCACCGGGACAGGATAAAGAGACCCAGTACTTC. Encoded protein: CASSAPPGQDKETQYF. The chain joins TRBV25-1 to TRBJ2-5; the match to TRBD1 covers 8 bases. The CDR3 contains 16 residues. Germline V gene data show CDR1 as MGHDK and CDR2 as SYGVNS. The J segment lost 3 bases and the V segment lost 4 bases, leaving 10 bases of the junction unmatched.

The chain combines TRBV9 with TRBJ1-1; TRBD1 agrees at 10 bases. J was trimmed by 5 bases and V by 2 bases; bases with no gene match: 3. This CDR3 region has 14 residues. Germline V gene sequence: CDR1 SGDLS, CDR2 YYNGEE. CDR3 protein: CASSVGQGRTEAFF. CDR3 sequence (DNA): TGTGCCAGCAGCGTGGGACAGGGGAGAACTGAAGCTTTCTTT.

The gene calls are TRBV7-5 and TRBJ2-5; whether TRBD1, the table's D call, matches the DNA was not checked. TRBV7-5 is classified as a pseudogene. The CDR3 contains 17 residues. CDR3: CARSLSGDRGRRETQYF. CDR3 DNA: TGTGCCAGAAGCCTCTCCGGGGACAGGGGGCGCCGGGAGACCCAGTACTTC.

This chain joins TRBV15 and TRBJ1-5, with D perhaps TRBD1 (6 bases). Deletions cut 4 bases from V and 6 bases from J, with 10 bases between. The germline CDR1 and CDR2 sequences are LNHNV and YYDKDF (reference sequence). The CDR3 is 13 residues long. The CDR3 protein is CATSKGVAQPQHF. CDR3 coding DNA: TGTGCCACCAGCAAGGGGGTTGCTCAGCCCCAGCATTTT.

V is TRBV4-2 and J is TRBJ1-3, with no clear D. The CDR3 runs 14 residues. Germline loops: CDR1 LGHNA, CDR2 YNFKEQ. V was cut by 4 bases and J by 4 bases, with 11 bases left in between. CDR3 sequence: CASSPRLAGNTIYF. The CDR3 DNA is TGTGCCAGCAGCCCCCGGCTAGCGGGAAACACCATATATTTT.

The chain links TRBV7-9 to TRBJ1-1, with D unclear. The CDR3 is 13 residues long. CDR1 is SEHNR, CDR2 FQNEAQ, per germline (reference sequence). V gave up 6 bases and J gave up 8 bases, with 16 bases separating them. CDR3 residues: CASSSGRLLEAFF. The CDR3 DNA sequence: TGTGCCAGCAGTTCCGGACGCCTACTAGAAGCTTTCTTT.

The rearrangement uses TRBV6-6 and TRBJ2-3; 11 bases are a match to TRBD2. Germline V gene data show CDR1 as MNHNY and CDR2 as SVGAGI (reference sequence). With 9 bases clipped from V and 4 bases from J, the junction kept 6 bases outside the gene matches. The length of the CDR3 is 14 residues. CDR3 amino acids: CASLTSGASDTQYF. Here the CDR3 DNA reads TGTGCCAGTTTGACTAGCGGGGCTTCAGATACGCAGTATTTT.

This chain uses TRBV7-6 with TRBJ2-7, with D hard to call. The germline CDR1 and CDR2 sequences are SGHVS and FNYEAQ. This CDR3 is 13 amino acids long. V lost 2 bases and J lost 3, with 8 bases in between. The DNA for the CDR3 is TGTGCCAGCAGCTTAAACATAAACTACGAGCAGTACTTC. Translating gives CASSLNINYEQYF.